This T cell receptor beta chain derives from a study of graft-versus-host responses after intestinal transplantation. Method: immunoSEQ multiplex PCR; TCRdb's copy keeps in-frame clones and lacks some. In the table there are some 45,000 clones, 91% of which are singletons. V shed 5 bases and J 12 bases; nucleotides not matched to a gene: 13. The CDR3 loop spans 16 amino acids. Germline V gene data show CDR1 as SEHNR and CDR2 as FQNEAQ (reference sequence). This sequence was found in a human patient who received an intestinal transplant, so some T cells may come from the graft donor. The source was PBMCs, collected 524 days after transplant. The V call is TRBV7-9, the J call TRBJ2-1; the match to TRBD2 covers 13 bases. The CDR3 protein is CASSPPFAGLAGWQFF. In DNA form, the CDR3 reads TGTGCCAGCAGCCCTCCATTTGCGGGACTAGCGGGATGGCAGTTCTTC. Complete variable domain (other parts from reference TRBV7-9 and TRBJ2-1): DTGVSQNPRHKITKRGQNVTFRCDPISEHNRLYWYRQTLGQGPEFLTYFQNEAQLEKSRLLSDRFSAERPKGSFSTLEIQRTEQGDSAMYLCASSPPFAGLAGWQFFGPGTRLTVL.